The clone carrying this T cell receptor beta chain has a handful of counts. Antigen specificity is unknown. This entry comes from a study of response to subunit inactivated influenza vaccine. Overall study results and limits: The authors put forward the suggestion that each seasonal influenza vaccination may bring in only a limited number of new T cells.

TCRdb re-called the RT-PCR reads through MiXCR, storing one row per CDR3 protein. Of hundreds of thousands of distinct CDR3 sequences in the sample, around 25% were seen once. The sequence derives from a man aged 45-65 years who received an inactivated influenza vaccine. Sequenced material: CD4+ T cells sorted from PBMCs, taken around 5 days after vaccination.

The CDR3 bases are TGTGCCAGCAGCTTGGACAGGGGGCAGGAGCAGTACTTC. It codes for CASSLDRGQEQYF. V is TRBV7-9 and J is TRBJ2-7; TRBD1 agrees at 11 bases. V was clipped by 3 bases and J by 7 bases; unmatched bases: 2. CDR3 length: 13 residues. The germline CDR1 and CDR2 sequences are SEHNR and FQNEAQ (reference sequence).